These 17 T cell receptor beta chains originate from one sample sequenced in a study of T-cell memory formation after mild COVID-19. TCRdb analysed the 5' RACE reads with MiXCR anew, one entry per CDR3 protein. The data contain 200,000 to 300,000 distinct CDR3 sequences, 16% of them singletons. Sample: PBMCs or a T cell subset sorted from them (not recorded which). The receptors were gathered from a man between 18 and 29 years old who had mild COVID-19 (a few samples of this study predate the infection). Cell type and time point are not known.

This clonotype has at least ten counts. CDR3 bases: TGTGCCAGCAGCCTTGGTTCGGGACAAGAAGCTTTCTTT. Protein sequence: CASSLGSGQEAFF. The chain joins TRBV5-5 to TRBJ1-1; D might be TRBD1 (6 bases). Between the trimmed V and J ends, which lost 4 bases and 8 bases, there was a span of 15 bases. The germline V gene encodes CDR1 SGHKS and CDR2 YYEKEE (reference sequence). The CDR3 loop spans 13 amino acids.

This clonotype was counted only a few times. The V gene is TRBV20-1, the J gene TRBJ1-5; TRBD1 agrees at 7 bases. The length of the CDR3 is 13 residues. V shed 3 bases, J shed 6 bases, and the junction held 5 bases outside the gene matches. Germline lookup yields CDR1 DFQATT and CDR2 SNEGSKA (reference sequence). The CDR3 DNA reads as TGCAGTGCTAGTGGCAGGGGGTTTCAGCCCCAGCATTTT. Translating gives CSASGRGFQPQHF.

This clonotype has only a few counts. The V gene is TRBV11-2, the J gene TRBJ2-7, with D perhaps being TRBD1 or TRBD2 (5 bases each). Germline V gene data show CDR1 as SGHAT and CDR2 as FQNNGV. The CDR3 covers 13 residues. V was clipped by 1 base and J by 10 bases, with 14 bases between them. CDR3 in DNA: TGTGCCAGCAGCTTAGCCTATGGGGGAAACCAGTACGTC. Protein product: CASSLAYGGNQYV.

This clonotype was seen more than once but under ten times. The chain carries TRBV20-1 and TRBJ2-3; TRBD2 matches 7 bases. This CDR3 is built from 15 residues. Looked up from germline, CDR1 is DFQATT and CDR2 is SNEGSKA (reference sequence). The junction had 5 bases not matched to a gene; V was cut back by 2 bases and J by 0 bases. This CDR3 is CSARSWRESTDTQYF. The CDR3 region has the DNA TGCAGTGCTAGAAGCTGGCGGGAGAGCACAGATACGCAGTATTTT.

The V gene is TRBV7-6, the J gene TRBJ2-1, with D possibly being TRBD2 (6 bases). Germline lookup yields CDR1 SGHVS and CDR2 FNYEAQ. The CDR3 contains 13 residues. V dropped 5 bases and J dropped 8 bases, with 13 bases sitting between them. The CDR3 coding sequence is TGTGCCAGCAGCCGAACTAGCATCCATGAGCAGTTCTTC. This codes for CASSRTSIHEQFF.

This clonotype was recorded a few times. The chain links TRBV12-3 or TRBV12-4 to TRBJ1-2; no clear D gene. This CDR3 has 13 amino acids. The V end was cut by 3 bases, the J end by 0 bases, with 5 bases between. CDR3: CASSFDANYGYTF. CDR3 DNA: TGTGCCAGCAGTTTTGATGCTAACTATGGCTACACCTTC.

This clonotype was counted ten times or more. This sequence joins TRBV5-1 and TRBJ2-3; D is perhaps TRBD1 (6 bases). CDR1 is SGHRS and CDR2 is YFSETQ in the germline V gene. Trimming stripped 4 bases from V and 3 bases from J, with 12 bases between. This CDR3 spans 14 amino acids. CDR3 sequence: CASSPDRGTDTQYF. The DNA of the CDR3 is TGCGCCAGCAGCCCGGACAGAGGGACAGATACGCAGTATTTT.

The sample holds a few counts of this clonotype. The rearrangement links TRBV11-1 to TRBJ2-4; 7 bases are a match to TRBD1. The CDR3 consists of 16 residues. V lost 1 base to trimming and J lost 6 bases; unmatched junction nucleotides: 9. Looked up from germline, CDR1 is SGHAT and CDR2 is FQDESV (reference sequence). The CDR3 DNA follows: TGTGCCAGCAGCTTAGACAGGGGTCCCATGGGAAACATTCAGTACTTC. Encoded protein: CASSLDRGPMGNIQYF.

The sample holds a few counts of this clonotype. The chain links TRBV6-5 to TRBJ2-5; D is ambiguous. The CDR3 runs to 15 residues. V lost 4 bases and J 2 bases, leaving 14 bases between the germline ends. Germline V lookup: CDR1 MNHEY, CDR2 SVGAGI. CDR3 in amino acids: CASSSKKARQETQYF. The CDR3, as DNA: TGTGCCAGCAGTTCCAAAAAGGCCCGGCAAGAGACCCAGTACTTC.

This clonotype was seen a handful of times. The chain uses TRBV4-3 and TRBJ2-3; D is possibly TRBD1 (7 bases). This CDR3 has 16 amino acids. Germline V gives CDR1 LGHNA, CDR2 YSLEER. Between the trimmed V and J ends, which lost 1 base and 2 bases, there was a span of 13 bases. CDR3 in amino acids: CASSQGRGVLTDTQYF. Here the CDR3 DNA reads TGCGCCAGCAGCCAAGGCAGGGGGGTGCTCACAGATACGCAGTATTTT.

The V and J genes are TRBV12-3 or TRBV12-4 and TRBJ1-5; D might be TRBD1 (6 bases). The CDR3 extends over 12 amino acids. The ends were cut back, 5 bases at V and 7 bases at J, with 9 bases in the middle. In DNA, the CDR3 is TGTGCCAGCAGTGCCAGGGGCCAGCCCCAGCATTTT. Protein product: CASSARGQPQHF.

In regard to this clonotype: One end of the junction varies from germline; a read error may be responsible. The chain combines TRBV6-1 with TRBJ2-1; D uncertain. This CDR3 spans 15 amino acids. Looked up from germline, CDR1 is MNHNS and CDR2 is SASEGT. The CDR3 bases are TGTGCCATCAGTGAAGATATGGGCCATTACAATGAGCAGTTCTTC. It is translated as CAISEDMGHYNEQFF.

This clonotype was observed a handful of times. CDR3 bases: TGCGCCAGCAGATGGGGAGATACGCAGTATTTT. This encodes CASRWGDTQYF. The V call is TRBV5-1, the J call TRBJ2-3; unclear D gene. Trimming took 5 bases from V and 5 from J, leaving 6 bases between them. The CDR3 length is 11 residues. Germline assignment: CDR1 SGHRS and CDR2 YFSETQ.

There are a few counts of this clonotype. The gene calls are TRBV7-3 and TRBJ2-1, with 10 bases fitting TRBD1. The CDR3 has 14 amino acids. CDR1 is SGHTA and CDR2 is FQGTGA in the germline V gene. Trimming removed 5 bases from V and 5 bases from J; junction bases left unmatched: 3. The CDR3: CASSRTGGHNEQFF. The CDR3 DNA reads as TGTGCCAGCAGCCGGACAGGGGGTCACAATGAGCAGTTCTTC.

This clonotype was detected only a few times. The chain joins TRBV5-8 to TRBJ2-4; D is perhaps TRBD2 (6 bases). The CDR3 totals 16 residues. Germline V gene lookup returns CDR1 SGHTS and CDR2 YDEGEE. V was shortened by 4 bases and J by 3 bases, with 17 bases between the two germline ends. CDR3 loop: CASSPLGHGSKNIQYF. In nucleotides, the CDR3 is TGTGCCAGCAGCCCCCTGGGGCACGGGAGCAAAAACATTCAGTACTTC.

This clonotype appeared a few times. The J gene is TRBJ2-1, the V gene TRBV7-3, with no clear D. The CDR3 sequence is 16 residues long. CDR1 and CDR2 from the germline V gene are SGHTA and FQGTGA. Trimming took 2 bases from V and 3 from J, leaving 14 bases between them. CDR3 bases: TGTGCCAGCAGCTTAGGAGTAGGGTATCGCTACAATGAGCAGTTCTTC. As protein: CASSLGVGYRYNEQFF.

This chain joins TRBV20-1 and TRBJ1-4, with TRBD1 identical over 7 bases. Germline CDR1 reads DFQATT; CDR2 reads SNEGSKA (reference sequence). This CDR3 comprises 14 residues. After removal of 1 base from V and 4 bases from J, the junction contained 3 bases not matched to a gene. For the CDR3, the DNA is TGCAGTGCTAGAGGGACAGGACTTAATGAAAAACTGTTTTTT. This encodes CSARGTGLNEKLFF.